Listed here are 15 T cell receptor beta chains from one sample, sequenced in a study of identifying expanded T cells in peripheral blood. The assay was immunoSEQ multiplex PCR, and TCRdb's table has in-frame clones only and misses some. This table holds approximately 130,000 clones, about 86% found once. Sequenced input: blood. The receptors were gathered from a person aged 18 to 75 in good health.

This clone appeared a few times. The rearrangement uses TRBV14 and TRBJ2-3; possibly TRBD1 for D (6 bases). The ends were cut back, 5 bases at V and 8 bases at J, with 14 bases in the middle. The CDR3 covers 13 residues. Per the germline V gene, CDR1 is SGHDN and CDR2 is FVKESK. CDR3 in DNA: TGTGCCAGCAGCAAACAGGGACCAAGTACGCAGTATTTT. Its translation: CASSKQGPSTQYF.

This sequence joins TRBV5-6 and TRBJ1-2, with TRBD1 as a possible D gene (5 bases). The CDR3 contains 17 residues. Germline CDR1 SGHDT, CDR2 YYEEEE. Trimming stripped 0 bases from V and 4 bases from J, with 19 bases between. CDR3 sequence: CASSLGGSGREFYGYTF. CDR3 in DNA: TGTGCCAGCAGCTTGGGTGGGTCAGGGCGCGAATTCTATGGCTACACCTTC.

V and J are TRBV7-3 and TRBJ2-7; D possibly corresponds to TRBD1 (5 bases). In germline, CDR1 is SGHTA, CDR2 FQGTGA. The CDR3 has 14 amino acids. V was cut by 5 bases and J by 3 bases, with 14 bases left in between. The CDR3, as DNA: TGTGCCAGCAGCCCAACGGAGCAGGGCTACGAGCAGTACTTC. Its translation is CASSPTEQGYEQYF.

The chain carries TRBV5-1 and TRBJ2-1, with 11 bases aligning to TRBD2. This CDR3 region has 18 residues. Trimming removed 4 bases from V and 8 bases from J; junction bases left unmatched: 17. CDR1 and CDR2 (germline): SGHRS, YFSETQ. For the CDR3, the DNA is TGCGCCAGCAGCAGGGCCCCCTTTACTAGCGGGAGCGCCTATGAGCAGTTCTTC. Encoded protein: CASSRAPFTSGSAYEQFF.

The rearrangement links TRBV10-1 to TRBJ2-2; tentatively, D is TRBD1 (6 bases). The V and J ends lost 0 bases and 0 bases respectively, with 14 bases between them. Germline V CDR1 and CDR2: WNHNN, SYGVQD (reference sequence). This CDR3 spans 18 amino acids. The DNA of the CDR3 is TGCGCCAGCAGTGAGTCGCAATTCGGGACACCGAACACCGGGGAGCTGTTTTTT. This codes for CASSESQFGTPNTGELFF.

The rearrangement uses TRBV29-1 and TRBJ1-1; D is ambiguous. The CDR3 has 13 amino acids. Between the trimmed V and J ends, which lost 1 base and 1 base, there was a span of 7 bases. CDR1 and CDR2 (germline): SQVTM, ANQGSEA. CDR3 nucleotides: TGCAGCGTTGAAGTGGGGAGGAACACTGAAGCTTTCTTT. Translated, it gives CSVEVGRNTEAFF.

The chain links TRBV5-1 to TRBJ2-7; 7 bases match TRBD1. V gave up 3 bases and J gave up 2 bases; unmatched junction bases: 8. The CDR3 runs to 15 residues. The germline gives CDR1 SGHRS, CDR2 YFSETQ. In nucleotides, the CDR3 is TGCGCCAGCAGCTCTAGTCCGGGACAGCCCTACGAGCAGTACTTC. It is translated as CASSSSPGQPYEQYF.

The chain joins TRBV5-3 to TRBJ1-5, with a tentative D call TRBD1 (5 bases). TRBV5-3 falls under the ORF class, with uncertain function. The CDR3 contains 13 residues. Trimming removed 3 bases at V and 6 bases at J, with 10 bases between. The CDR3 nucleotides are TGTGCCAGAAGCTCCGTCAGGGTTCAGCCCCAGCATTTT. Encoded protein: CARSSVRVQPQHF.

V and J are TRBV21-1 and TRBJ1-6. TRBV21-1 is assigned pseudogene status. This CDR3 region has 14 residues. The CDR3 bases are TGTGCCAGCAGCCGCGGGCAGGGAGGTTCACCCCTCCACTTT. Residues: CASSRGQGGSPLHF.

CDR3 DNA sequence: TGTGCCACCAGCAAGGGACTAGGCCAAGAGACCCAGTACTTC. This codes for CATSKGLGQETQYF. This rearrangement joins TRBV15 to TRBJ2-5, with TRBD2 matching over 8 bases. The J segment lost 1 base and the V segment lost 4 bases, leaving 2 bases of the junction unmatched. CDR1 and CDR2 (germline): LNHNV, YYDKDF (reference sequence). The CDR3 is 14 residues long.

This clone has only one observation. V gene TRBV19 combines with J gene TRBJ1-1; 9 bases are a match to TRBD1. This CDR3 is built from 16 residues. The junction had 12 bases not matched to a gene; V was cut back by 10 bases and J by 0 bases. Germline values: CDR1 LNHDA, CDR2 SQIVND (reference sequence). CDR3 nucleotides: TGTGCCACCCGAGGCGGGACAGGGAGGATGAACACTGAAGCTTTCTTT. Protein: CATRGGTGRMNTEAFF.

The chain couples TRBV14 to TRBJ1-2; 7 bases are a match to TRBD1. This CDR3 has 14 residues. Germline CDR1 reads SGHDN; CDR2 reads FVKESK. The trim removed 5 bases at V and 9 bases at J, leaving 12 bases unmatched. As DNA, the CDR3 is TGTGCCAGCAGCGCCAATAACAGGGGACGTAGCTACACCTTC. Its protein product is CASSANNRGRSYTF.

The chain is built from TRBV5-6 and TRBJ2-7; D possibly corresponds to TRBD2 (5 bases). V was shortened by 3 bases and J by 0 bases, with 7 bases between the two germline ends. Germline values: CDR1 SGHDT, CDR2 YYEEEE. There are 13 residues in the CDR3. CDR3 region: CASSYRGSYEQYF. CDR3 nucleotides: TGTGCCAGCAGCTACCGGGGCTCCTACGAGCAGTACTTC.

The chain employs TRBV29-1 and TRBJ2-7; D gene uncertain. The CDR3 covers 12 residues. CDR1 is SQVTM and CDR2 is ANQGSEA in the germline V gene. V was trimmed by 4 bases and J by 2 bases, leaving 9 bases between them. The CDR3 protein is CSVARAPYEQYF. CDR3 coding DNA: TGCAGCGTTGCACGGGCCCCCTACGAGCAGTACTTC.

J is TRBJ1-2 and V is TRBV5-4, with 7 bases identical to TRBD1. CDR3 length: 16 amino acids. V gave up 3 bases and J gave up 0 bases; unmatched junction bases: 8. Germline assignment: CDR1 SGHNT and CDR2 YYREEE (reference sequence). The CDR3 sequence: CASSSPWGQTNYGYTF. The CDR3 region has the DNA TGTGCCAGCAGCTCACCTTGGGGACAGACTAACTATGGCTACACCTTC.